This is a list of T cell receptor beta chains from one sample in a study of cytomegalovirus exposure and HLA in healthy donors. Data came from immunoSEQ multiplex PCR; TCRdb stores just in-frame clones and leaves some out. In the table there are fewer than 150,000 clones, about 76% of which are singletons. Specimen: PBMCs. The receptors derive from a man aged 18 to 35 in good health and CMV-seronegative. Both conserved end residues are part of each CDR3. Part of the rows lack a size; the others show once, few, many or a class for expanded clones.

abundance,v_gene,j_gene,CDR3aa
.,TRBV6-5,TRBJ2-2,CASSYSPGSTAGELFF
.,TRBV7-9,TRBJ2-5,CASSYKGQPQETQYF
few,TRBV11-2,TRBJ2-7,CASSLGAGAYEQYF
.,TRBV6-5,TRBJ1-2,CASSSLAGPYGYTF
.,TRBV6-1,TRBJ1-1,CASSEALRDREAFF
.,TRBV28,TRBJ2-7,CASSSPGTTSSYEQYF
.,TRBV12-5,TRBJ1-5,CASGRTHRSNQPQHF
few,TRBV5-1,TRBJ1-1,CASSARRERNTEAFF
.,TRBV4-1,TRBJ1-5,CASSHRAGGNQPQHF
once,TRBV9,TRBJ1-1,CASSVGLTTEAFF
.,TRBV30,TRBJ1-4,CAWKSLNEKLFF
.,TRBV13,TRBJ2-7,CASSPSGKAYYEQYF
.,TRBV27,TRBJ1-1,CASSLSGGTEAFF
.,TRBV2,TRBJ1-4,CASSRTPLTGPNEKLFF
.,TRBV19,TRBJ1-1,CASSIGPGQVGPNTEAFF
many,TRBV5-5,TRBJ1-2,CASSLVGVYGYTF
.,TRBV11-3,TRBJ2-5,CASSLGYETSGQETQYF
once,TRBV27,TRBJ2-2,CASSFLLANTGELFF
.,TRBV5-1,TRBJ2-1,CASSWTSGFYNEQFF
once,TRBV9,TRBJ1-2,CASGGGAGGYGYTF
.,TRBV5-4,TRBJ1-1,CASSSRTGGNTEAFF
.,TRBV9,TRBJ1-1,CASSVEMGGYTEAFF
.,TRBV19,TRBJ1-2,CASMPRDRAGYTF
.,TRBV7-9,TRBJ2-1,CASSWASSYNEQFF
.,TRBV5-1,.,CASSSGGFYEQYF
few,TRBV19,TRBJ1-2,CASSIVADTYGYTF
.,TRBV7-9,TRBJ2-5,CASSSSARGLRETQYF
once,TRBV4-1,TRBJ2-7,CASSLQSGNPYEQYF
.,TRBV19,TRBJ2-7,CASSITGTGRYEQYF
.,TRBV7-2,TRBJ2-1,CASSPPGAEQFF
.,TRBV5-1,TRBJ2-2,CASSFAGAGELFF
.,TRBV9,TRBJ2-1,CASSATTSGRAHSYNEQFF
.,TRBV5-1,TRBJ2-7,CASSLVISRTENQYF
once,TRBV5-1,TRBJ2-7,CASSWGTSGGGNEQYF
.,TRBV19,TRBJ2-7,CASSIDLGASEQYF
.,TRBV18,TRBJ2-7,CASSPTGVDYEQYF
few,TRBV10-2,TRBJ2-7,CASSEWRELYEQYF
once,TRBV6-6,TRBJ2-5,CASSYTSGGAWETQYF
.,TRBV7-3,TRBJ1-6,CASSLGGTNNSPLHF